This T cell receptor (beta chain) was captured by sequencing in a study of blood T cell repertoires in COVID-19. Produced via immunoSEQ multiplex PCR; TCRdb's table is partial and in-frame only. Of some 390,000 clones in the sample, around 84% were seen once. Germline V gives CDR1 SQVTM, CDR2 ANQGSEA. The length of the CDR3 is 11 residues. The sample consisted of peripheral blood. The J gene is TRBJ2-2, the V gene TRBV29-1; possible D gene TRBD1, 5 bases. This clonotype originated in a human donor in a cohort sampled during active COVID-19. The CDR3 DNA reads TGCGCGGCAGGGTTCACCGGGGAGCTGTTTTTT. Translation gives CAAGFTGELFF.